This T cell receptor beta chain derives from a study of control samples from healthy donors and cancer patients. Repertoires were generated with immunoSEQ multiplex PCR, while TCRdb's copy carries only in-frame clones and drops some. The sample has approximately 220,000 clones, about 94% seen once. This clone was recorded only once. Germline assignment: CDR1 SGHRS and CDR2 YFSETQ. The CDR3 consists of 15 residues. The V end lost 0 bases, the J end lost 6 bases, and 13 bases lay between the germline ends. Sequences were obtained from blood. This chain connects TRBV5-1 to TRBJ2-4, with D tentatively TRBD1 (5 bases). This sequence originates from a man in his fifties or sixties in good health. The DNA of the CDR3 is TGCGCCAGCAGCTTGGGGGGCAGTGGTATAAACATTCAGTACTTC. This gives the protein CASSLGGSGINIQYF.